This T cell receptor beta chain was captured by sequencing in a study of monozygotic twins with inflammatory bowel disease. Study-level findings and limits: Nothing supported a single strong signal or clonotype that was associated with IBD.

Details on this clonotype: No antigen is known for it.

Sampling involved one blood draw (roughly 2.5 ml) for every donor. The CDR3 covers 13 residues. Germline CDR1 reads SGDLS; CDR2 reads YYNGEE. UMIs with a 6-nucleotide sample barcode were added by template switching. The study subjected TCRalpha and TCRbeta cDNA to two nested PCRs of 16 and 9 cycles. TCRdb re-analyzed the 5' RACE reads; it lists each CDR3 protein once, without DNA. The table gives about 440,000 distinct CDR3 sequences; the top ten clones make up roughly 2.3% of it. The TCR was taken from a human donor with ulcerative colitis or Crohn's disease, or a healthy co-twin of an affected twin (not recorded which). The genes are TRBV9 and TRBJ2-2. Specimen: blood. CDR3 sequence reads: CASSTDNTGELFF.